This T cell receptor (beta chain) derives from a study of Ad26.COV2.S vaccination and SARS-CoV-2 variants. The data were produced by immunoSEQ multiplex PCR, yet TCRdb's version contains in-frame clones alone and is incomplete. The profile covers over 110,000 clones, with more than 80% appearing a single time and 5% taken by the ten largest. This clone is a singleton in its sample. The CDR3 extends over 14 amino acids. V dropped 8 bases and J dropped 6 bases, with 19 bases sitting between them. Germline V gene sequence: CDR1 LNHDA, CDR2 SQIVND (reference sequence). The chain recombines TRBV19 with TRBJ1-1; possible D gene TRBD1, 5 bases. The sequence came from a human donor who had recovered from COVID-19. The sequencing used peripheral blood, collected after recovery from COVID-19. CDR3 bases: TGTGCCAGTGTTCGTGACAGTCGTGGCTCTGAAGCTTTCTTT. This gives the protein CASVRDSRGSEAFF.